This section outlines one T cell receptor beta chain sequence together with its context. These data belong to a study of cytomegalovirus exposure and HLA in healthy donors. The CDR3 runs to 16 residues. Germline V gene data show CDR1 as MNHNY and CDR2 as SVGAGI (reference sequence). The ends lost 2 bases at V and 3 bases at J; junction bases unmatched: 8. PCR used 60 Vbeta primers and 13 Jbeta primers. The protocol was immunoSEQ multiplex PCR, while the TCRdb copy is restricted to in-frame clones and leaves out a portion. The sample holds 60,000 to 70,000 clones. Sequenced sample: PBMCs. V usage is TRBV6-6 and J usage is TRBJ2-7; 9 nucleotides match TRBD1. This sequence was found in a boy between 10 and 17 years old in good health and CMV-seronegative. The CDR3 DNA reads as TGTGCCAGCAGTTACCTCCGGGACAGGGCAGACTACGAGCAGTACTTC. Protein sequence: CASSYLRDRADYEQYF.